A single sample gave rise to the 7 T cell receptor beta chains below, sequenced in a study of T cell repertoires in cytomegalovirus infection. TCRdb reprocessed the reads with MiXCR, giving one entry per CDR3 protein. The sample yields roughly 120,000 distinct CDR3 sequences, 30% seen once. The antigens these receptors bind are not known. The sample consisted of CD8+ T cells from cultured PBMCs, taken from culture after CMV antigen stimulation. The receptors shown here come from a human donor in good health (CMV status not recorded). Some clones in this sample may be carry-over from other donors' samples.

This clonotype was counted a few times. The chain joins TRBV7-8 to TRBJ2-1, with D perhaps being TRBD1 or TRBD2 (6 bases each). Germline values: CDR1 SGHVS, CDR2 FQNEAQ. With 2 bases removed from V and 7 bases from J, the gap between germline ends came to 15 bases. The CDR3 length is 15 residues. The CDR3 protein is CASSLRTQGTNEQFF. CDR3 bases: TGTGCCAGCAGCTTAAGGACCCAGGGGACTAATGAGCAGTTCTTC.

This clonotype has more than one count but fewer than ten. The chain joins TRBV6-1 to TRBJ2-1; TRBD2 is a possible D gene (6 bases). The V gene's germline CDR1 is MNHNS and CDR2 SASEGT. The CDR3 has 13 amino acids. V lost 11 bases, J lost 8 bases, and 19 bases lay in between. In nucleotides, the CDR3 is TGTGCCGCTGTGGGGGGTACTACGGATGAGCAGTTCTTC. Translated: CAAVGGTTDEQFF.

The chain couples TRBV6-2 or TRBV6-3 to TRBJ1-1; D is unclear. Trimming pared 2 bases from V and 4 bases from J, leaving 5 bases between. Germline values: CDR1 MNHEY, CDR2 SVGEGT. The CDR3 totals 12 residues. CDR3 protein: CASSYESTEAFF. Written as DNA, the CDR3 is TGTGCCAGCAGTTACGAAAGCACTGAAGCTTTCTTT.

This clonotype was seen a few times. The rearrangement uses TRBV29-1 and TRBJ1-2; D is undetermined. CDR1 is SQVTM and CDR2 is ANQGSEA in the germline V gene. This CDR3 contains 14 residues. V lost 7 bases and J 1 base, leaving 16 bases between the germline ends. The CDR3 loop reads CSAQNVGSNYGYTF. The CDR3 DNA is TGCAGCGCTCAGAACGTCGGGAGTAACTATGGCTACACCTTC. Full variable domain (remainder filled in from reference TRBV29-1 and TRBJ1-2): SAVISQKPSRDICQRGTSLTIQCQVDSQVTMMFWYRQQPGQSLTLIATANQGSEATYESGFVIDKFPISRPNLTFSTLTVSNMSPEDSSIYLCSAQNVGSNYGYTFGSGTRLTVV.

This clonotype was seen a few times. The chain carries TRBV10-3 and TRBJ2-1; 8 positions match TRBD2. CDR1 ENHRY and CDR2 SYGVKD come from the germline V gene. V dropped 3 bases and J dropped 7; count of bases not matched to a gene: 11. This CDR3 spans 16 amino acids. The CDR3 region has the DNA TGTGCCATCAGTGATTCCTTGAGCGGGGGCTCTAATGAGCAGTTCTTC. Translated: CAISDSLSGGSNEQFF.

The chain has TRBV6-6 and TRBJ1-6; no definite D call. This CDR3 contains 14 residues. V was trimmed by 7 bases and J by 9 bases, leaving 16 bases between them. The germline gives CDR1 MNHNY, CDR2 SVGAGI (reference sequence). The CDR3 is CASINTVIGSPLHF. The CDR3 DNA sequence: TGTGCCAGCATTAATACAGTGATCGGTTCACCCCTCCACTTT.

This chain links TRBV12-3 or TRBV12-4 with TRBJ2-7, with TRBD1 matching 10 bases. The ends lost 5 bases at V and 0 bases at J; junction bases unmatched: 10. This CDR3 is built from 17 residues. The CDR3 nucleotides read TGTGCCAGCAGTCCGGGACAGGGGCCAACTAGCTCCTACGAGCAGTACTTC. Its protein product is CASSPGQGPTSSYEQYF.